The 5 T cell receptor beta chains reported below all come from one sample, sequenced in a study of blood T cell repertoires in COVID-19. Here immunoSEQ multiplex PCR was the method, and the copy in TCRdb shows in-frame clones only, minus some. The table lists approximately 260,000 clones, more than 75% of them singletons, with roughly 3.3% in the top ten. The sample was PBMCs or T cells enriched from blood (not recorded which). Receptors were obtained from a woman aged 35 to 49 with acute COVID-19.

J is TRBJ2-7 and V is TRBV7-3; 9 positions agree with TRBD1. This CDR3 comprises 16 residues. With V trimmed by 4 bases and J by 4 bases, 11 bases remained unmatched. The germline CDR1 and CDR2 sequences are SGHTA and FQGTGA. The CDR3 DNA is TGTGCCAGCAGCTCGTACCCGGGACAGGGTTTGTACGAGCAGTACTTC. Translated, it gives CASSSYPGQGLYEQYF.

The rearrangement uses TRBV24-1 and TRBJ1-5; D gene uncertain. From germline, CDR1 is KGHDR and CDR2 SFDVKD. The CDR3 is made up of 12 amino acids. The germline V and J ends were trimmed by 10 bases and 0 bases, with 6 bases remaining between them. DNA of the CDR3: TGTGCCACTGACTTTAGCAATCAGCCCCAGCATTTT. Its protein product is CATDFSNQPQHF.

This clone showed up just once. The chain combines TRBV21-1 with TRBJ2-3; no check of the table's D call, TRBD2, against the DNA was made. TRBV21-1 is listed as a pseudogene. The CDR3 sequence is 16 residues long. The CDR3 loop reads CASRYPGGPSTDTQYF. DNA for the CDR3: TGTGCCAGCAGGTACCCGGGGGGCCCTAGCACAGATACGCAGTATTTT.

The J gene is TRBJ2-5, the V gene TRBV10-1; TRBD2 matches 14 bases. V gave up 8 bases and J gave up 4 bases; unmatched junction bases: 6. From germline, CDR1 is WNHNN and CDR2 SYGVQD (reference sequence). The CDR3 is 15 amino acids. The CDR3 DNA sequence: TGCGCCAGCGGCTCGGGACTAGCGGGAGTAGAGACCCAGTACTTC. It is translated as CASGSGLAGVETQYF.

On this clone: Other DNA sequences in the sample encode the same CDR3. This chain uses TRBV5-1 with TRBJ2-5; D not resolved. CDR3 length equals 15 residues. Trimming removed 0 bases from V and 2 bases from J, with 11 bases in between. Looked up from germline, CDR1 is SGHRS and CDR2 is YFSETQ. The CDR3 DNA sequence: TGCGCCAGCAGCTTGGTGGCAGACACTCAAGAGACCCAGTACTTC. This sequence encodes CASSLVADTQETQYF.